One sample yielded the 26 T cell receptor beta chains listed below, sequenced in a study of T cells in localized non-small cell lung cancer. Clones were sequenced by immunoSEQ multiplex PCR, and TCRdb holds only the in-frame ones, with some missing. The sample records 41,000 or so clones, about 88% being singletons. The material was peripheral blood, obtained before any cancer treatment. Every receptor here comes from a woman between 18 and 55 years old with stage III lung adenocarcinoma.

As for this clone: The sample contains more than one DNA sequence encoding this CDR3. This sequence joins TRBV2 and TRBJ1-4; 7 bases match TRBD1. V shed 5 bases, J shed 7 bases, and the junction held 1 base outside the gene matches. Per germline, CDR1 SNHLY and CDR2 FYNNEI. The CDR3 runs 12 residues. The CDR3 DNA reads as TGTGCCAGCAGTAGGGACAGTGAAAAACTGTTTTTT. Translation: CASSRDSEKLFF.

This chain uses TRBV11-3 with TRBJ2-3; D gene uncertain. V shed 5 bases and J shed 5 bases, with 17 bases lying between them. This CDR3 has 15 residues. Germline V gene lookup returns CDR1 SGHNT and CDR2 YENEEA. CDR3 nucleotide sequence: TGTGCCAGCAGCCTGGGCCCCCGACCACTAGATACGCAGTATTTT. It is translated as CASSLGPRPLDTQYF.

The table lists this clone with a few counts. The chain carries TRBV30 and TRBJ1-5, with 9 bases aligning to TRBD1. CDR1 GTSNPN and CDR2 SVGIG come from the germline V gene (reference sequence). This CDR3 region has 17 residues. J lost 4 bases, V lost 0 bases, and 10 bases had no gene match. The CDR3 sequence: CAWSVTMDRGANQPQHF. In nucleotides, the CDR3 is TGTGCCTGGAGTGTTACTATGGACAGGGGTGCAAATCAGCCCCAGCATTTT.

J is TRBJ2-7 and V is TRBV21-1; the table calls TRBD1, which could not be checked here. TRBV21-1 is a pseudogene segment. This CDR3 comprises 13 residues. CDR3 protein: CASSINTTYEQYF. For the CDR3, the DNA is TGTGCCAGCAGCATAAACACAACCTACGAGCAGTACTTC.

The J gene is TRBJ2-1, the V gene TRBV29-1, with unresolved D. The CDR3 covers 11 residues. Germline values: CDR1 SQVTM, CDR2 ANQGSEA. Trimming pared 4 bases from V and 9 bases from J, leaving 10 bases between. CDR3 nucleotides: TGCAGCGTTGTAATAGATACTGAGCAGTTCTTC. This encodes CSVVIDTEQFF.

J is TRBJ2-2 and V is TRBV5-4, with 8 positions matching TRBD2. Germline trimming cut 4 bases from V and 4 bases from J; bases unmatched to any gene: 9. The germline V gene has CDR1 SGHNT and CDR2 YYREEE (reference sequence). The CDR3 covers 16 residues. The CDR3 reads CASSPTSGGGTGELFF. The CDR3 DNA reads TGTGCCAGCAGCCCCACCAGCGGGGGAGGCACCGGGGAGCTGTTTTTT.

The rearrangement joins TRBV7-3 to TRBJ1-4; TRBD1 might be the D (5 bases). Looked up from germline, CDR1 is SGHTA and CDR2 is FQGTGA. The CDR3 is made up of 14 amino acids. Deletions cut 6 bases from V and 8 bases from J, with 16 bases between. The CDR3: CASSSPGRREKLFF. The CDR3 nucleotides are TGTGCCAGCAGTTCTCCGGGACGAAGGGAAAAACTGTTTTTT. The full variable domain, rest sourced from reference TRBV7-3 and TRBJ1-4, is GAGVSQTPSNKVTEKGKYVELRCDPISGHTALYWYRQSLGQGPEFLIYFQGTGAADDSGLPNDRFFAVRPEGSVSTLKIQRTERGDSAVYLCASSSPGRREKLFFGSGTQLSVL.

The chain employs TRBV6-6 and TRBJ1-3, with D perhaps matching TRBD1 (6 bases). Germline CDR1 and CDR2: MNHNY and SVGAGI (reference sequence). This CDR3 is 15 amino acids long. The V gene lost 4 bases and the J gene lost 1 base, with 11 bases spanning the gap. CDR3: CASSSPTGSGNTIYF. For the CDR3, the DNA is TGTGCCAGCAGTTCCCCGACAGGTTCTGGAAACACCATATATTTT.

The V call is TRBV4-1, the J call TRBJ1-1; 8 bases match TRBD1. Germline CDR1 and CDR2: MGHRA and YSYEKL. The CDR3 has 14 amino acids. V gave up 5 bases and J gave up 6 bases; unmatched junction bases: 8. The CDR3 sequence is CASSKDRVVSEAFF. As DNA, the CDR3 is TGCGCCAGCAGCAAGGACAGGGTGGTATCTGAAGCTTTCTTT.

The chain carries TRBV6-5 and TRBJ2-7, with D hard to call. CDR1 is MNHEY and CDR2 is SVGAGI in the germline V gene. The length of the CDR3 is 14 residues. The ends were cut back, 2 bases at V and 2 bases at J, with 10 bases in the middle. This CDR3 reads CASSYDEKPYEQYF. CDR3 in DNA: TGTGCCAGCAGTTACGATGAGAAGCCCTACGAGCAGTACTTC.

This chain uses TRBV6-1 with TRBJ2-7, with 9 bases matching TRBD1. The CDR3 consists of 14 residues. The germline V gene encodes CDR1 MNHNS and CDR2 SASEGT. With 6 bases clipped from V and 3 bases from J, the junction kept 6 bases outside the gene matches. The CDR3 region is CASSLRGQGYEQYF. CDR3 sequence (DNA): TGTGCCAGCAGCCTTCGGGGACAGGGCTACGAGCAGTACTTC.

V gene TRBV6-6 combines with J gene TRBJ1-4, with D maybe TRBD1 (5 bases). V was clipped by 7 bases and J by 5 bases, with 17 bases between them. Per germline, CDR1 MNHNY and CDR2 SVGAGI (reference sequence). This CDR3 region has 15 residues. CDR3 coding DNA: TGTGCCAGCACCTCAACCGGGACCCTGAATGAAAAACTGTTTTTT. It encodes CASTSTGTLNEKLFF.

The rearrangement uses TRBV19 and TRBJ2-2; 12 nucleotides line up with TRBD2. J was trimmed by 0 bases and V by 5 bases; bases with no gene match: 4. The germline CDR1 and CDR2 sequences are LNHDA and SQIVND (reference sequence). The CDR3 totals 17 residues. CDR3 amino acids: CASSRLAGVTNTGELFF. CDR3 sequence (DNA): TGTGCCAGTAGTCGACTAGCGGGGGTCACGAACACCGGGGAGCTGTTTTTT.

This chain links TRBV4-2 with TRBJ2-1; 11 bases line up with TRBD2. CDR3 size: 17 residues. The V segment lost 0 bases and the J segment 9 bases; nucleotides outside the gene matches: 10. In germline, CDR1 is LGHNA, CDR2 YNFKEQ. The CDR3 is CASSQDGPSGGWAEQFF. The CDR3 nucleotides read TGTGCCAGCAGCCAAGATGGGCCTAGCGGGGGGTGGGCTGAGCAGTTCTTC.

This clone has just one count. The CDR3: CASSLGPLGETQYF. In nucleotides, the CDR3 is TGTGCCAGCAGCCTGGGACCGCTCGGAGAGACCCAGTACTTC. The chain combines TRBV5-6 with TRBJ2-5; TRBD1 or TRBD2 may be the D gene (5 bases each). The V end was cut by 4 bases, the J end by 4 bases, with 14 bases between. This CDR3 is built from 14 residues. CDR1 is SGHDT, CDR2 YYEEEE, per germline.

The CDR3 DNA reads as TGCGCCAGCAGCCCTGCACTAGCGGGGCTTGTTATGGACCCCTACGAGCAGTACTTC. Protein product: CASSPALAGLVMDPYEQYF. This chain links TRBV5-1 with TRBJ2-7; 10 bases agree with TRBD2. This CDR3 region has 19 residues. After removal of 4 bases from V and 2 bases from J, the junction contained 18 bases not matched to a gene. Germline V gene data show CDR1 as SGHRS and CDR2 as YFSETQ.

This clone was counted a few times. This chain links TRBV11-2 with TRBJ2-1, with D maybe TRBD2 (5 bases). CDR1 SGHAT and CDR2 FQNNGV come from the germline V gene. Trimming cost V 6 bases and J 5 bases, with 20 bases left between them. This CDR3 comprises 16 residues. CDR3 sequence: CASRNGWPDYDNEQFF. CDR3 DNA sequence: TGTGCCAGCAGAAACGGGTGGCCTGACTATGACAATGAGCAGTTCTTC.

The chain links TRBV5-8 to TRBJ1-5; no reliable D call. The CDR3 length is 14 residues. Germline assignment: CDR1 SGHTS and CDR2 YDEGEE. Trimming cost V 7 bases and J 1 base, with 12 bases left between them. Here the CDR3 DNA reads TGTGCCAGCCTTTTGCGAGGGAGCAATCAGCCCCAGCATTTT. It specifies CASLLRGSNQPQHF.

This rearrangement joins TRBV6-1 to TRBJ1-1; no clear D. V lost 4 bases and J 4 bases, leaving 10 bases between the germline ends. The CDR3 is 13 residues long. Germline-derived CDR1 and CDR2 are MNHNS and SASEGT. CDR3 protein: CASSGTSGTEAFF. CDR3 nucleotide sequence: TGTGCCAGCAGTGGGACTTCGGGCACTGAAGCTTTCTTT.

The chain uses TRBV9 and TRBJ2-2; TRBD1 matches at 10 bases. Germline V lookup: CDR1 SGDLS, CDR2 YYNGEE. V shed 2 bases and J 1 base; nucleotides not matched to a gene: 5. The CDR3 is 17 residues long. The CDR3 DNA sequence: TGTGCCAGCAGCGTTCGCCGGGACAGGGGGAACACCGGGGAGCTGTTTTTT. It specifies CASSVRRDRGNTGELFF.

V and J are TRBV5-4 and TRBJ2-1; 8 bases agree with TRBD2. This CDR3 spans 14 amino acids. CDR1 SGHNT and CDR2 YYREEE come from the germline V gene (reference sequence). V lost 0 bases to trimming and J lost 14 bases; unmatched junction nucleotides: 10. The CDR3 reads CASSLAVERGREFF. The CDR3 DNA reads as TGTGCCAGCAGCTTGGCCGTCGAGCGGGGGCGCGAGTTCTTC.

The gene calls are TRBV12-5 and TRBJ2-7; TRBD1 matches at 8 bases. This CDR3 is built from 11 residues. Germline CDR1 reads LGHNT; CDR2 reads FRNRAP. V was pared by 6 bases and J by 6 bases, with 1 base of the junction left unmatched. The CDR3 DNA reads TGTGCTAGTGGGGACAGGGTCGAGCAGTACTTC. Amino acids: CASGDRVEQYF.

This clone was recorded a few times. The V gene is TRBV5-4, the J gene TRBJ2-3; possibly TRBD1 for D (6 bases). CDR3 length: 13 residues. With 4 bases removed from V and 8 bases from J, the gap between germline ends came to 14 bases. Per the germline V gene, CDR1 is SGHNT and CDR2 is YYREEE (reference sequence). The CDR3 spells CASSPMGAGTQYF. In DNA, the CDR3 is TGTGCCAGCAGCCCCATGGGGGCGGGTACGCAGTATTTT.

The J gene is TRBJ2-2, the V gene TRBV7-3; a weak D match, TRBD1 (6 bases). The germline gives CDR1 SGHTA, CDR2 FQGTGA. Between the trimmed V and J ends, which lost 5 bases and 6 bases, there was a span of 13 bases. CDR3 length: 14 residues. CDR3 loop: CASSIPGDAGELFF. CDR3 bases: TGTGCCAGCAGCATTCCAGGGGACGCCGGGGAGCTGTTTTTT.

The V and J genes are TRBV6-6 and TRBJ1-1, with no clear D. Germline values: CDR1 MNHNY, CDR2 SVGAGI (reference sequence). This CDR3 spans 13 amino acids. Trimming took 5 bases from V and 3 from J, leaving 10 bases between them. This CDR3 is CASSPHLDTEAFF. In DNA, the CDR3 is TGTGCCAGCAGTCCCCATTTAGACACTGAAGCTTTCTTT.

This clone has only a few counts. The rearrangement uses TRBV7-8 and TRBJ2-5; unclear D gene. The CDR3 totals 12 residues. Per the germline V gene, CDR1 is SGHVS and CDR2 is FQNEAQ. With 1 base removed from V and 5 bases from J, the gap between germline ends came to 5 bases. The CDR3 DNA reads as TGTGCCAGCAGCTTAGTTTTGGAGACCCAGTACTTC. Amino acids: CASSLVLETQYF.